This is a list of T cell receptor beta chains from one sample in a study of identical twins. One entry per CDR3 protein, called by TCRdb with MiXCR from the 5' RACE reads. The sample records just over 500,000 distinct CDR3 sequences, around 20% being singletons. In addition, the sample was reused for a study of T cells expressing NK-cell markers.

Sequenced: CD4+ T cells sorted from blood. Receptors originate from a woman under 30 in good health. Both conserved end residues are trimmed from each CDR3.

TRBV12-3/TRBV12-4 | ASSHSGGYEQY
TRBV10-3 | AISESAGQPQH
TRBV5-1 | ASSSSGQGATEAF
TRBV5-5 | ASSPTGVEETQY
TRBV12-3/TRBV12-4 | ASRGRSYEQY
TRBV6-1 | ASVEYRTQY
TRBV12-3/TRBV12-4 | ASRLGQLRAF
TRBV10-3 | AIRGQGDAF
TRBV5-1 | ASSLGGGDFNEQF
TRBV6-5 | ASSYSGGTGGEKLF
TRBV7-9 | ASSLAKGTTGELF
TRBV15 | ATSREMEGGETQY
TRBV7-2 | ASSQSVSSRDTQY
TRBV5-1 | ASSSGQGRNEKLF
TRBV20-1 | SARDWRGGGFTDTQY
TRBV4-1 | ASSQHGGGGTDTQY
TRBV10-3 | ASSIAAKNIQY
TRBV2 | ASSKPSGTSGRGAIAKNIQY
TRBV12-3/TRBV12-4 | ASSFRQIDGYT
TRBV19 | ASSGGTGYNEQF
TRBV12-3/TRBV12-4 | ASGRREGGETQY
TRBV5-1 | ASSTGTGDAGYT
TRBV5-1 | ASRPRLAVGGITDTQY
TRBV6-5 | ASSSRQGSTEAF
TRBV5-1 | ASSLGDSTYEQY
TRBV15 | ATSSGLAGGGEQY
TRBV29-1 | SVVPQGKSYEQY
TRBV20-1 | SAGGGAGDEKLF
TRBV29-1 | SASTQEGSSYEQY
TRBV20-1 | SATDRNQPQH
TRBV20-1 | SAYPLKSPYNEQF
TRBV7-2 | ASSPVGRVLPQGYT
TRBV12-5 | ASGLTGGAGYT
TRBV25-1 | ASSIGTDTQY
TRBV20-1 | SASLGTGREQF
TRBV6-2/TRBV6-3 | ASSYSRGDTGELF
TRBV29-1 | SVVVEYEQY
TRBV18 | ASSPLGTRETQY
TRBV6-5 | ASSYSRDGTKAF
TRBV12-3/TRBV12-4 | ASTLKRAGTSYGYT
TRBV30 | AWSVRSDHEQF
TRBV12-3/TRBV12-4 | ASKLAGGHEQY
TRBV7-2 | ASSLTTTHEQY
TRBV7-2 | ASSPDGQGHGYT
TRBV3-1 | ASSQIRVSYNEQF
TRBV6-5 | ASSNLGGNTEAF
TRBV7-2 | ASSFTGVGWAGELF
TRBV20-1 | SASRDSIYNEQF
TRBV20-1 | SASLGTRGYEQY
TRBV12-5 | ASGPNLNTEAF
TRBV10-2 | ASTWGDEQY
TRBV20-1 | SASEGANYGYT
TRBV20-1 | SAMLAQRPYNEQF
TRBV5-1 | ASSLGRSTDTQY
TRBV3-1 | ASSRRNILEAF
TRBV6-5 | ASSYSISASAYNEQF
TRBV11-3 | ASSLLGGATYEQY